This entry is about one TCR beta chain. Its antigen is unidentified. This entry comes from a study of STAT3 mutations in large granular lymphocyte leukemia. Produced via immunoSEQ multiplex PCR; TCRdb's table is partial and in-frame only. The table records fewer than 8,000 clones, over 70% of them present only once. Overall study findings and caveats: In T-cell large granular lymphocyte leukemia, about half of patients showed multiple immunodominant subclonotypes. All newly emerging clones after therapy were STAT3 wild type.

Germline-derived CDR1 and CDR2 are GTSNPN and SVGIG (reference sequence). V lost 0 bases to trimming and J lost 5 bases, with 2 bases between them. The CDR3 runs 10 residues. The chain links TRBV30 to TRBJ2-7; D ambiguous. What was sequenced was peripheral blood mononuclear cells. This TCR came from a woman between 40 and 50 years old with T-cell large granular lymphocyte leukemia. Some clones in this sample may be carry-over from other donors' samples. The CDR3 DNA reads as TGTGCCTGGAGTGTCAACGAGCAGTACTTC. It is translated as CAWSVNEQYF.